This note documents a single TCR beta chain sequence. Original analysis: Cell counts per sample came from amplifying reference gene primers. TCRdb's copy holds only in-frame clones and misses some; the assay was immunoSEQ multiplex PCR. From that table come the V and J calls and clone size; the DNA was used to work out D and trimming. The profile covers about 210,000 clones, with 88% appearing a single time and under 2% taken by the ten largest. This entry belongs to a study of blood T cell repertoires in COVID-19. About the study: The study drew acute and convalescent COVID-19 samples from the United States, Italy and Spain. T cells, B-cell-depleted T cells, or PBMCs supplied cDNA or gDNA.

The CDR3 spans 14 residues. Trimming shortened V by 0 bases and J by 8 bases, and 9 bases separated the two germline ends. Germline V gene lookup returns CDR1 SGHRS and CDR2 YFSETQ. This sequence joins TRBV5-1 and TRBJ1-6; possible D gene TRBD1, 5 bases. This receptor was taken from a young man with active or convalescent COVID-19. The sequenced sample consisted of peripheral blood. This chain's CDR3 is CASSLGQTDSPLHF. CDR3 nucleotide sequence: TGCGCCAGCAGCTTGGGACAGACGGATTCACCCCTCCACTTT.